This is a list of T cell receptor beta chains from one sample in a study of CD8+CD57+ T cells in acquired aplastic anemia. TCRdb used MiXCR to reprocess the reads, holding one entry per CDR3 protein. The table lists 150,000 to 200,000 distinct CDR3 sequences, around 65% of them singletons. The source material was sorted CD4+, CD8+, or CD8+CD57+ T cells (not recorded which) from PBMCs. The receptors shown here come from a human donor with severe aplastic anemia or a healthy control (not recorded which). CDR3s include the opening cysteine and the closing phenylalanine or tryptophan. The order of the fields is clone size, V gene, J gene, D gene, CDR3 protein, CDR3 DNA. A D gene is named only where the DNA matches it firmly. A row's size may be missing; if present it is once, few, many or a size class.

.,TRBV19,TRBJ1-1,.,CASSIGSYHTEAFF,TGTGCCAGTAGTATCGGCAGCTACCACACTGAAGCTTTCTTC
.,TRBV5-1,TRBJ2-7,.,CASSFGQQAYEQYF,TGCGCCAGCAGCTTTGGCCAACAGGCTTACGAGCAGTACTTC
.,TRBV29-1,TRBJ1-3,TRBD1,CSVGDSNSGNTIYF,TGCAGCGTGGGGGACAGCAACTCTGGAAACACCATATATTTT
.,TRBV7-9,TRBJ2-5,.,CASMAGARQETQYF,TGTGCCAGCATGGCGGGGGCGAGGCAAGAGACCCAGTACTTC
.,TRBV24-1,TRBJ1-2,.,CATSASGGNYGYTF,TGTGCCACCAGTGCCTCAGGCGGCAACTATGGCTACACCTTC
.,TRBV10-3,TRBJ1-2,TRBD1,CAIRPTGRNYGYTF,TGTGCCATCAGGCCGACAGGGAGAAACTATGGCTACACCTTC
.,TRBV2,TRBJ1-2,TRBD1,CASSQTGGSYGYTF,TGTGCCAGCAGCCAGACAGGGGGCTCCTATGGCTACACCTTC
few,TRBV7-2,TRBJ2-1,.,CASSRTGNGEQFF,TGTGCCAGCAGCCGAACAGGGAATGGTGAGCAGTTCTTC
many,TRBV20-1,TRBJ2-3,.,CSAWDWGTDTQYF,TGCAGTGCCTGGGACTGGGGGACAGATACGCAGTATTTT
.,TRBV10-1,TRBJ1-1,.,CASSQDVFTEAFF,TGCGCCAGCAGCCAAGACGTCTTCACTGAAGCTTTCTTT
.,TRBV2,TRBJ1-1,.,CASASGMNTEAFF,TGTGCCAGCGCTTCAGGGATGAACACTGAAGCTTTCTTT
many,TRBV30,TRBJ1-1,TRBD1,CAWTTGTGNTEAFF,TGTGCCTGGACTACCGGGACAGGGAATACTGAAGCTTTCTTT
.,TRBV28,TRBJ2-2,TRBD1,CASSEYRGLGTGELFF,TGTGCCAGCAGTGAGTACAGGGGGCTGGGCACCGGGGAGCTGTTTTTT
.,TRBV2,TRBJ1-5,TRBD1,CASRTGGVVNQPQHF,TGTGCCAGCAGGACAGGGGGCGTTGTCAATCAGCCCCAGCATTTT
.,TRBV2,TRBJ2-1,.,CASSGVSPFF,TGTGCCAGCAGTGGGGTGTCCCCGTTCTTC
.,TRBV7-2,TRBJ2-3,.,CASSLESSTDTQYF,TGTGCCAGCAGCTTAGAGTCTAGCACAGATACGCAGTATTTT
.,TRBV7-9,TRBJ2-1,.,CASSFSSGSREQFF,TGTGCCAGCAGCTTCTCCTCCGGGAGCCGTGAGCAGTTCTTC
.,TRBV2,TRBJ1-4,TRBD1,CASQDRGREKLFF,TGTGCCAGTCAGGACAGGGGGCGTGAAAAACTGTTTTTT
many,TRBV9,TRBJ2-3,.,CASSLREDTQYF,TGTGCCAGCAGCCTAAGGGAAGATACGCAGTATTTT
once,TRBV7-9,TRBJ1-2,TRBD1,CASSEGQLGYTF,TGTGCCAGCAGCGAGGGACAGCTTGGCTACACCTTC
.,TRBV7-2,TRBJ2-2,.,CASGGAQSGELFF,TGTGCCAGTGGGGGCGCACAGTCCGGGGAGCTGTTTTTT
many,TRBV20-1,TRBJ2-7,TRBD1,CSAPGQGVAEQYF,TGCAGTGCTCCGGGACAGGGAGTGGCCGAGCAGTACTTC
.,TRBV24-1,TRBJ2-7,.,CATSGRLSYEQYF,TGTGCCACCAGTGGCAGGCTCTCCTACGAGCAGTACTTC
many,TRBV12-5,TRBJ1-5,TRBD1,CASGLGRTGGNSNQPQHF,TGTGCTAGTGGTTTGGGGCGGACAGGGGGGAATAGCAATCAGCCCCAGCATTTT
few,TRBV7-2,TRBJ1-6,.,CASSLGVVGSPLHF,TGTGCCAGCAGCTTAGGGGTCGTTGGTTCACCCCTCCACTTT
.,TRBV19,TRBJ2-5,.,CASSAGPLQETQYF,TGTGCCAGTAGTGCTGGGCCTCTTCAAGAGACCCAGTACTTC
.,TRBV7-2,TRBJ1-1,.,CASSLPGDEENTEAFF,TGTGCCAGCAGCTTACCAGGGGACGAGGAGAACACTGAAGCTTTCTTT
.,TRBV19,TRBJ1-3,.,CASSPTGAKGNTIYF,TGTGCCAGTAGTCCAACGGGGGCTAAAGGAAACACCATATATTTT
few,TRBV20-1,TRBJ2-1,.,CSANRDRAFGEQFF,TGCAGCGCTAACCGGGACCGGGCCTTTGGTGAGCAGTTCTTC
.,TRBV19,TRBJ2-5,.,CATSGKGTQYF,TGTGCCACCTCAGGGAAGGGGACCCAGTACTTC
.,TRBV10-3,TRBJ2-7,.,CAIQAGGYEQYF,TGTGCCATCCAGGCAGGGGGGTACGAGCAGTACTTC
.,TRBV20-1,TRBJ1-1,.,CSARDEGSSEAFF,TGCAGTGCTAGAGATGAGGGGAGCTCTGAAGCTTTCTTT
few,TRBV24-1,TRBJ1-6,.,CATSGTAWDSPLHF,TGTGCCACCAGTGGGACGGCCTGGGATTCACCCCTCCACTTT
.,TRBV29-1,TRBJ1-2,.,CSVEGGSSYGYTF,TGCAGCGTTGAAGGTGGCAGCTCCTATGGCTACACCTTC
.,TRBV7-2,TRBJ2-2,TRBD1,CASSLNQGVTGELFF,TGTGCCAGCAGCTTAAATCAGGGGGTCACCGGGGAGCTGTTTTTT
few,TRBV6-5,TRBJ2-7,.,CASSYGGSYEQYF,TGTGCCAGCAGTTACGGGGGTTCCTACGAGCAGTACTTC
few,TRBV2,TRBJ1-6,.,CASSEGRSQHSPLHF,TGTGCCAGCAGTGAAGGTCGGTCTCAACATTCACCCCTCCACTTT
once,TRBV20-1,TRBJ1-1,TRBD1,CSARVDRGHTEAFF,TGCAGTGCTAGAGTGGACAGGGGTCACACTGAAGCTTTCTTT
.,TRBV25-1,TRBJ2-7,.,CASSGLGLYEQYF,TGTGCCAGCAGTGGGTTAGGCCTCTACGAGCAGTACTTC
.,TRBV25-1,TRBJ1-6,.,CATRAPNSPLHF,TGTGCCACCAGGGCACCAAATTCACCCCTCCACTTT
.,TRBV29-1,TRBJ2-7,.,CSVQGYPLIEQYF,TGCAGCGTTCAGGGATATCCCCTAATTGAGCAGTACTTC
.,TRBV7-3,TRBJ2-3,TRBD2,CASSLVPGGADTQYF,TGTGCCAGCAGCTTGGTTCCCGGGGGGGCAGATACGCAGTATTTT
few,TRBV30,TRBJ1-2,.,CACGDDSTGYGYTF,TGTGCCTGCGGGGATGATTCCACGGGATATGGCTACACCTTC
.,TRBV29-1,TRBJ2-5,TRBD1,CSVVVSPGQGLWETQYF,TGCAGCGTTGTTGTGTCACCGGGACAGGGACTGTGGGAGACCCAGTACTTC
.,TRBV7-2,TRBJ2-7,TRBD1,CASSLSIGDRSPYEQYF,TGTGCCAGCAGTTTGTCTATCGGGGACAGATCCCCCTACGAGCAGTACTTC
.,TRBV20-1,TRBJ1-6,TRBD1,CSANPGQNNSPLHF,TGCAGTGCGAACCCGGGACAGAATAATTCACCCCTCCACTTT
.,TRBV9,TRBJ2-3,TRBD1,CASSIPGTGEDTQYF,TGTGCCAGCAGCATCCCCGGGACAGGGGAAGATACGCAGTATTTT
many,TRBV20-1,TRBJ2-7,.,CSAEDTYEQYF,TGCAGTGCGGAGGATACCTACGAGCAGTACTTC
many,TRBV28,TRBJ2-7,.,CASSWVGPIEQYF,TGTGCCAGCAGTTGGGTGGGTCCTATCGAGCAGTACTTC
few,TRBV10-3,TRBJ2-3,.,CAISEAGADTDTQYF,TGTGCCATCAGTGAGGCAGGGGCTGACACAGATACGCAGTATTTT
.,TRBV19,TRBJ1-1,TRBD1,CASRPGAGGNTEAFF,TGTGCCAGTAGGCCAGGGGCAGGGGGGAACACTGAAGCTTTCTTT
.,TRBV2,TRBJ2-5,.,CASSTTSVTVSQYF,TGTGCCAGCAGTACCACAAGTGTAACGGTGTCCCAGTACTTC
many,TRBV24-1,TRBJ2-2,TRBD2,CATSDWDTGLAGGPFGELFF,TGTGCCACCAGTGACTGGGACACGGGACTAGCGGGGGGGCCGTTCGGGGAGCTGTTTTTT
.,TRBV15,TRBJ2-3,.,CATSRSPRLDLTDTQYF,TGTGCCACCAGCAGATCCCCGCGCCTCGATCTCACAGATACGCAGTATTTT